This entry features one T cell receptor (beta chain) sequence. Its antigen has not been determined. Base quality data are lacking; no much larger clone is found one base away. These data originate in a study of T cell responses to AZD1222 COVID-19 vaccine (dated by TCRdb to about 2021). Regarding the complete study: AZD1222 recipients whose second dose came at about 4 weeks and those whose second dose came at about 12 weeks were combined into one group, since spike-specific TCR depth and breadth did not differ between the two schedules. Trial participants were enrolled by age into subgroups of 18-55, 56-69 and 70-plus years, and about 150, 27 and 61 TCR-sequenced participants, respectively, were included in these subgroups. A total of about 230 trial participants underwent TCR sequencing, of whom approximately 210 received two doses of AZD1222 and about 25 received two doses of the MenACWY control vaccine. Broad study findings and their caveats: Epitopes outside the regions mutated in the B.1.351 and B.1.1.7 variants were reportedly recognized by nearly half of the unique spike-specific TCRs. The whole spike protein was spanned by vaccine-associated CD4 TCRs, and dominant responses were seen in regions 160-218 and 743-854. Participants were mostly white British, with more females than males. The authors suggested clonal diversity may have been underestimated. In the small 56-69-year group, the increase in depth fell short of significance, most likely because of low power. Conclusions about previously exposed vaccinees are limited because only 5 or 6 AZD1222 recipients were SARS-CoV-2 seropositive at baseline. No day 14 peak-response samples were available, so repertoires were characterized only after the peak T cell response. After two AZD1222 doses, spike-specific TCR breadth and depth were significantly higher than at day 0 and than in MenACWY recipients.

The CDR3 regions of human TCRbeta chains were subjected to immunosequencing. The original methods were these. TCRs in the repertoires were compared against a reference library of SARS-CoV-2-specific TCRs that had been generated with the MIRA antigen-specificity platform. Breadth meant the fraction of unique TCRs that were SARS-CoV-2-associated, whereas depth meant the fraction of total T cells that were SARS-CoV-2-associated. Using the MIRA data, each spike-specific TCR was assigned both to the spike region to which the TCR was reactive and to a CD4 or CD8 class. Log10-transformed breadth and depth values were compared by one-way ANOVA with Sidak's multiple comparisons tests. As stored in TCRdb, this immuneACCESS dataset retains in-frame rearrangements with V and J assigned. A fraction of the clones does not appear; measured against another copy, unresolved V genes explain less than half of the discrepancy, and the remainder lacks a known reason. The V and J calls and clone size come from that table; D and trimming were worked out from the DNA. The sample includes approximately 120,000 clones, with 89% observed a single time. Roughly 4.2% of the sample lies in the top ten.

The sample's time point, from its label and the paper: baseline before first vaccination. Vaccinee samples were obtained from the UK trials COV001 and COV002, which included a single-blind randomized controlled phase 2/3 trial of AZD1222 (ChAdOx1 nCoV-19) in healthy adults. Trial participant PBMC samples were collected at day 0 and day 28 after the second dose for TCRbeta chain sequencing. V was cut back by 0 bases and J by 4 bases, leaving a gap of 7 bases between them. Including cysteine and phenylalanine, the CDR3 has 13 amino acids. Only CDR3 DNA remains: 39 bases, in frame from the first base. CDR1 and CDR2, per the germline V gene (reference sequence), are GTSNPN and SVGIG.

This TCR came from an adult in good health. Material: peripheral blood, obtained on day 0 of AZD1222 vaccination. The receptor chain draws on TRBV30 and TRBJ1-5; a confident D gene designation cannot be given. The CDR3 amino acid sequence is: CAWSVAANQPQHF. The bases are TGTGCCTGGAGTGTCGCGGCAAATCAGCCCCAGCATTTT. Outside the CDR3, residues come from the reference TRBV30 and TRBJ1-5 proteins, so the full variable domain is: SQTIHQWPATLVQPVGSPLSLECTVEGTSNPNLYWYRQAAGRGLQLLFYSVGIGQISSEVPQNLSASRPQDRQFILSSKKLLLSDSGFYLCAWSVAANQPQHFGDGTRLSIL.